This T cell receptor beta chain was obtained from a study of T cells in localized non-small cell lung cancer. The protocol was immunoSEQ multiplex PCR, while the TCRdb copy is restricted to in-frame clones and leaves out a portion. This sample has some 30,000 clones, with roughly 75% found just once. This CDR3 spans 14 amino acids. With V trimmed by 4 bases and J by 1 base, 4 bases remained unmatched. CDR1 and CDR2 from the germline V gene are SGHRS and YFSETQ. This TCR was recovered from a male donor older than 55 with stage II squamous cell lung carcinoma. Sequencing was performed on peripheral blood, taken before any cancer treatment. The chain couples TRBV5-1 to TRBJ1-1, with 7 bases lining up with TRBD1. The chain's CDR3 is CASSQGGGNTEAFF. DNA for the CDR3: TGCGCCAGCAGCCAGGGGGGAGGGAACACTGAAGCTTTCTTT. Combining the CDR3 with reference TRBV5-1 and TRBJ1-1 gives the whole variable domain KAGVTQTPRYLIKTRGQQVTLSCSPISGHRSVSWYQQTPGQGLQFLFEYFSETQRNKGNFPGRFSGRQFSNSRSEMNVSTLELGDSALYLCASSQGGGNTEAFFGQGTRLTVV.